These 9 T cell receptor beta chains share one sample of origin, sequenced in a study of blood T cell repertoires in COVID-19. Measured with immunoSEQ multiplex PCR; TCRdb has only the in-frame clones, and not every one. This repertoire shows 380,000 or so clones, approximately 86% found once; its top ten account for over 2%. Sample: PBMCs or T cells enriched from blood (not recorded which). These receptor sequences come from a woman between 40 and 55 years old with acute COVID-19.

The chain joins TRBV7-2 to TRBJ1-2, with unresolved D. The CDR3 runs to 15 residues. From germline, CDR1 is SGHTA and CDR2 FQGNSA. V was cut by 7 bases and J by 5 bases, with 20 bases left in between. CDR3 bases: TGTGCCAGCACTAAGAGGTCGGGGTACTTTTATGGCTACACCTTC. This gives the protein CASTKRSGYFYGYTF.

This clone was seen only a few times. The chain joins TRBV5-8 to TRBJ1-1, with 9 bases fitting TRBD1. J gave up 2 bases and V 4 bases, and 3 bases lay outside the gene matches. Germline V lookup: CDR1 SGHTS, CDR2 YDEGEE. This CDR3 is 14 amino acids long. The CDR3 loop reads CASSTDRGNTEAFF. The CDR3 nucleotides read TGTGCCAGCAGCACGGACAGGGGCAACACTGAAGCTTTCTTT.

The gene calls are TRBV7-9 and TRBJ1-1; D perhaps matches TRBD1 (5 bases). Germline lookup yields CDR1 SEHNR and CDR2 FQNEAQ (reference sequence). The V and J ends lost 2 bases and 3 bases respectively, with 13 bases between them. CDR3 size: 15 residues. DNA for the CDR3: TGTGCCAGCAGCTTAAGTAGGGGCGCGGACACTGAAGCTTTCTTT. This codes for CASSLSRGADTEAFF.

The chain recombines TRBV18 with TRBJ1-2; D is unclear. Trimming shortened V by 3 bases and J by 4 bases, and 9 bases separated the two germline ends. This CDR3 is built from 13 residues. Germline CDR1 KGHSH, CDR2 LQKENI. Here the CDR3 DNA reads TGTGCCAGCTCACCGGTCACCGGCTATGGCTACACCTTC. This gives the protein CASSPVTGYGYTF.

This clone was counted a few times. V gene TRBV2 combines with J gene TRBJ1-4; TRBD1 matches 7 bases. V dropped 3 bases and J dropped 0; count of bases not matched to a gene: 4. Germline V lookup: CDR1 SNHLY, CDR2 FYNNEI. The CDR3 runs to 16 residues. CDR3 amino acids: CASSEGQKATNEKLFF. CDR3 nucleotide sequence: TGTGCCAGCAGTGAGGGACAGAAAGCAACTAATGAAAAACTGTTTTTT.

The J gene is TRBJ2-1, the V gene TRBV6-1; 8 bases align to TRBD2. The length of the CDR3 is 15 residues. The trim removed 2 bases at V and 9 bases at J, leaving 9 bases unmatched. CDR1 is MNHNS, CDR2 SASEGT, per germline. CDR3 DNA: TGTGCCAGCAGTGAAAATAGCGGGGAGTTGGGTGAGCAGTTCTTC. Its protein is CASSENSGELGEQFF.

The V call is TRBV18, the J call TRBJ2-5, with D unresolved. The V gene lost 5 bases and the J gene lost 2 bases, with 6 bases spanning the gap. The CDR3 extends over 12 amino acids. The V gene's germline CDR1 is KGHSH and CDR2 LQKENI. CDR3 residues: CASSTQQETQYF. Written as DNA, the CDR3 is TGTGCCAGCTCAACTCAACAAGAGACCCAGTACTTC.

This clone was counted a single time. The chain combines TRBV19 with TRBJ1-5; 8 bases fit TRBD1. The germline V gene encodes CDR1 LNHDA and CDR2 SQIVND (reference sequence). The V gene end was trimmed by 8 bases and the J gene end by 7 bases; junction bases not matched to a gene: 13. The CDR3 length is 15 residues. CDR3 bases: TGTGCCAGTCAAAGGGCAGGGGGCGCTTTGCAGCCCCAGCATTTT. This translates into CASQRAGGALQPQHF.

This clone was counted a few times. The rearrangement links TRBV2 to TRBJ2-7; tentatively, D is TRBD2 (5 bases). CDR3 length: 15 amino acids. V was pared by 6 bases and J by 0 bases, with 15 bases between. The germline V gene encodes CDR1 SNHLY and CDR2 FYNNEI. The DNA of the CDR3 is TGTGCCAGCAGCGGAATACTAGAGCTCTCCTACGAGCAGTACTTC. It encodes CASSGILELSYEQYF.